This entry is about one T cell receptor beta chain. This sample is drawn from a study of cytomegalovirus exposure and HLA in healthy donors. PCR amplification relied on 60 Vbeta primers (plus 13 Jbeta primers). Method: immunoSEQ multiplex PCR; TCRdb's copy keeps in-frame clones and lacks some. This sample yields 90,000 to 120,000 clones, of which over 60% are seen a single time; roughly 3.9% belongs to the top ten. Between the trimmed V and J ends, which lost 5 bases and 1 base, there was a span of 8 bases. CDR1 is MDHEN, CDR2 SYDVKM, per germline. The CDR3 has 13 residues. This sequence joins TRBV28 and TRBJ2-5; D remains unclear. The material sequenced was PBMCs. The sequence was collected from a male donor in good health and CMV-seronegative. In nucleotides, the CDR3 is TGTGCCAGCAGTGAAACAGTCCAAGAGACCCAGTACTTC. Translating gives CASSETVQETQYF.